The entry that follows covers one TCR beta chain sequence. V lost 6 bases and J lost 4, with 12 bases in between. CDR3 size: 14 residues. The germline CDR1 and CDR2 sequences are MDHEN and SYDVKM. These data belong to a study of blood T cell repertoires in COVID-19. Across the whole study: The samples span acute and convalescent COVID-19 from the United States, Italy and Spain. Sources were T cells, B-cell-depleted T cells, or PBMCs; the material itself was cDNA or gDNA.

In the authors' workflow: Nucleated cell counts were estimated from reference gene primer amplification. TCRdb keeps only in-frame clones here, not all; method: immunoSEQ multiplex PCR. V and J calls and clone size come straight from that table; D and trimming were deduced from the DNA. The repertoire holds fewer than 20,000 clones, with 75% to 85% as singletons. Material: peripheral blood. The genes are TRBV28 and TRBJ2-2; D gene uncertain. This TCR was recovered from a man older than 75 with active COVID-19. CDR3 nucleotides: TGTGCCAGCAGCGTAACAGTTTCCACCGGGGAGCTGTTTTTT. This encodes CASSVTVSTGELFF.